This TCR beta chain was recorded in a study of T cells in localized non-small cell lung cancer. General observations from the study: Across samples, adjacent lung featured a median around 60 of the top 100 tumor clones.

V was pared by 3 bases and J by 0 bases, with 13 bases between. The germline V gene has CDR1 SGHKS and CDR2 YYEKEE (reference sequence). This CDR3 spans 15 amino acids. Clones were sequenced by immunoSEQ multiplex PCR, and TCRdb holds only the in-frame ones, with some missing. Counted here are tens of thousands of clones, roughly 92% occurring once; the ten biggest clones make up more than 5.5%. As to this clone: Its antigen is not identified.

The TCR was taken from a female donor over 55 with stage I lung adenocarcinoma. The chain has TRBV5-5 and TRBJ2-7; TRBD2 is a possible D gene (6 bases). Sequencing used peripheral blood, obtained before any cancer treatment. The CDR3, as DNA: TGTGCCAGCAGCTCGTACGGACTAATCTCCTACGAGCAGTACTTC. Its protein product is CASSSYGLISYEQYF. Full variable domain (missing parts from reference TRBV5-5 and TRBJ2-7): DAGVTQSPTHLIKTRGQQVTLRCSPISGHKSVSWYQQVLGQGPQFIFQYYEKEERGRGNFPDRFSARQFPNYSSELNVNALLLGDSALYLCASSSYGLISYEQYFGPGTRLTVT.